Listed below are T cell receptor beta chains from one sample, sequenced in a study of blood T cells in healthy people across ages. TCRdb independently ran MiXCR on the 5' RACE reads; one entry per CDR3 protein. In the table there are just over 1 million distinct CDR3 sequences, 40% to 50% of which are singletons. The material sequenced was blood. Every receptor here comes from a woman aged 60-70 years in good health. The CDR3 runs from the conserved cysteine through the conserved F or W.

TRBV20-1 | 11 | CSARPENEQFF
TRBV5-1 | 15 | CASSFDSFSYNEQYF
TRBV3-1 | 14 | CASSQGASGRGQYF
TRBV29-1 | 11 | CSGVAGYIQYF
TRBV20-1 | 12 | CSARYSFYEQYF
TRBV7-9 | 17 | CASSLVRGGEFPYEQYF
TRBV6-1 | 14 | CASSEVGPNTEAFF
TRBV11-2 | 22 | CASSFRDNRTSGRSFGYNEQFF
TRBV7-2 | 14 | CASSVREFQETQYF
TRBV12-3/TRBV12-4 | 11 | CASSVGTEAFF
TRBV6-5 | 14 | CASSGPGGSDTQYF
TRBV29-1 | 13 | CSVEDQQGAFQYF